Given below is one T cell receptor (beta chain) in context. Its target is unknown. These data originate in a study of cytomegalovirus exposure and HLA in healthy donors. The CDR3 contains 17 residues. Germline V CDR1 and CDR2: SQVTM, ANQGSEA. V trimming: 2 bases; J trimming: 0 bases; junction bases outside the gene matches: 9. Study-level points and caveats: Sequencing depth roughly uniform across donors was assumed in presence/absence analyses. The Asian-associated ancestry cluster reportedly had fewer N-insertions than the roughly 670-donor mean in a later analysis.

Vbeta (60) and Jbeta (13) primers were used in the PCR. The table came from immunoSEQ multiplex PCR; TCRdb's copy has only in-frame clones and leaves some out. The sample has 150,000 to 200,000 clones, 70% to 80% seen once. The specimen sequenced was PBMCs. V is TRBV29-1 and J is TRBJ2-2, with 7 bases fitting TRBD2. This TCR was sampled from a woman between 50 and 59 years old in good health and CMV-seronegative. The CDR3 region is CSVEKSFGGTNTGELFF. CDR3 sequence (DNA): TGCAGCGTTGAAAAGTCGTTCGGGGGGACGAACACCGGGGAGCTGTTTTTT.